Presented here are 19 T cell receptor beta chains from one specimen sequenced in a study of OX40 agonist ivuxolimab in advanced cancers. Using immunoSEQ multiplex PCR, the repertoire was profiled, and TCRdb retains in-frame clones only, with some absent. The sample lists approximately 80,000 clones, around 94% seen once, with 8% to 10% in the top ten. Sequences were derived from CD4+ or CD8+ T cells sorted from blood, sampled in a trial of the OX40 agonist ivuxolimab. These receptor sequences come from an adult with an advanced solid tumor such as melanoma, head and neck, liver or kidney cancer.

The genes are TRBV7-9 and TRBJ2-1; D gene ambiguous. Germline-derived CDR1 and CDR2 are SEHNR and FQNEAQ (reference sequence). The CDR3 runs to 14 residues. Trimming stripped 4 bases from V and 4 bases from J, with 11 bases between. The CDR3 DNA follows: TGTGCCAGCAGCTCGCCAAATCGTTACAATGAGCAGTTCTTC. This translates into CASSSPNRYNEQFF.

In this sample, this clone turned up once. The chain couples TRBV4-1 to TRBJ1-1; the D gene is possibly TRBD1 (5 bases). Trimming pared 2 bases from V and 5 bases from J, leaving 12 bases between. Germline CDR1 is MGHRA and CDR2 is YSYEKL. The length of the CDR3 is 14 residues. CDR3 region: CASSQRQEGTEAFF. The DNA for the CDR3 is TGCGCCAGCAGCCAAAGGCAGGAGGGGACTGAAGCTTTCTTT.

The chain recombines TRBV7-9 with TRBJ2-1; D is possibly TRBD2 (5 bases). This CDR3 has 12 amino acids. V shed 6 bases and J shed 5 bases, with 8 bases lying between them. The germline V gene encodes CDR1 SEHNR and CDR2 FQNEAQ (reference sequence). CDR3 loop: CASSTRHNEQFF. The DNA of the CDR3 is TGTGCCAGCAGTACTAGACACAATGAGCAGTTCTTC. Filled out from reference TRBV7-9 and TRBJ2-1, the complete variable domain reads DTGVSQNPRHKITKRGQNVTFRCDPISEHNRLYWYRQTLGQGPEFLTYFQNEAQLEKSRLLSDRFSAERPKGSFSTLEIQRTEQGDSAMYLCASSTRHNEQFFGPGTRLTVL.

The chain employs TRBV5-4 and TRBJ2-7; 9 bases line up with TRBD1. This CDR3 is 15 amino acids long. The trim removed 0 bases at V and 4 bases at J, leaving 5 bases unmatched. CDR1 and CDR2 (germline): SGHNT, YYREEE (reference sequence). The CDR3 DNA reads TGTGCCAGCAGCTTGGTGGACAGGGGCCGATACGAGCAGTACTTC. Amino acid sequence: CASSLVDRGRYEQYF.

The chain is built from TRBV2 and TRBJ1-1; D uncertain. CDR3 size: 13 residues. V lost 8 bases, J lost 5 bases, and 15 bases lay in between. Germline V gene sequence: CDR1 SNHLY, CDR2 FYNNEI. The CDR3 loop is CASGLGVGTEAFF. CDR3 sequence (DNA): TGTGCCAGCGGGCTCGGGGTGGGGACTGAAGCTTTCTTT.

The V call is TRBV5-6, the J call TRBJ2-7; 10 nucleotides agree with TRBD1. J gave up 5 bases and V 8 bases, and 13 bases lay outside the gene matches. The germline gives CDR1 SGHDT, CDR2 YYEEEE. The CDR3 covers 15 residues. The CDR3 sequence: CASQGIGQGEHEQYF. The CDR3 DNA sequence: TGTGCCAGTCAGGGCATTGGACAGGGGGAACACGAGCAGTACTTC.

The chain uses TRBV27 and TRBJ2-3; TRBD2 matches at 14 bases. The CDR3 spans 16 residues. The V gene's germline CDR1 is MNHEY and CDR2 SMNVEV (reference sequence). With V trimmed by 6 bases and J by 1 base, 3 bases remained unmatched. The CDR3 nucleotides read TGTGCCAGCAGCACGGGACTAGCGGGAGGCACAGATACGCAGTATTTT. Its translation: CASSTGLAGGTDTQYF.

The chain uses TRBV9 and TRBJ2-3; 14 bases agree with TRBD2. The CDR3 totals 18 residues. Germline CDR1 and CDR2: SGDLS and YYNGEE. Losses at the gene ends were 3 bases for V and 1 base for J; bases not matched to a gene: 7. CDR3 sequence (DNA): TGTGCCAGCAGCGCGTCCGGGACTAGCGGGGGAGGCACAGATACGCAGTATTTT. This translates into CASSASGTSGGGTDTQYF.

The chain couples TRBV11-2 to TRBJ2-3; either TRBD1 or TRBD2 may fit D (5 bases each). The CDR3 consists of 16 residues. Trimming left V 4 bases short and J 2 bases short, with 16 bases between. Germline CDR1 and CDR2: SGHAT and FQNNGV. CDR3 protein: CASSSEPGANTDTQYF. In nucleotides, the CDR3 is TGTGCCAGCAGCTCCGAACCCGGGGCTAACACAGATACGCAGTATTTT.

This rearrangement joins TRBV28 to TRBJ2-2, with unresolved D. The CDR3 totals 12 residues. Trimming shortened V by 8 bases and J by 1 base, and 5 bases separated the two germline ends. Germline CDR1 MDHEN, CDR2 SYDVKM. The CDR3 nucleotides read TGTGCCAGCCTACAGAACACCGGGGAGCTGTTTTTT. Its protein product is CASLQNTGELFF.

The chain has TRBV5-1 and TRBJ1-6; the D is unclear. V was pared by 4 bases and J by 9 bases, with 14 bases between. The germline V gene encodes CDR1 SGHRS and CDR2 YFSETQ. The length of the CDR3 is 14 residues. The CDR3 loop is CASSGTQDGSPLHF. In DNA form, the CDR3 reads TGCGCCAGCAGCGGCACCCAAGACGGTTCACCCCTCCACTTT.

This chain connects TRBV7-9 to TRBJ2-1, with TRBD2 as a possible D gene (6 bases). V was shortened by 6 bases and J by 1 base, with 13 bases between the two germline ends. The germline gives CDR1 SEHNR, CDR2 FQNEAQ (reference sequence). The length of the CDR3 is 15 residues. In nucleotides, the CDR3 is TGTGCCAGCAGTTCGGAGGGAAATTCCTACAATGAGCAGTTCTTC. Translated: CASSSEGNSYNEQFF.

The V call is TRBV19, the J call TRBJ2-7, with D possibly matching TRBD1 (6 bases). Trimming removed 10 bases from V and 5 bases from J, with 12 bases in between. The CDR3 loop spans 11 amino acids. Germline V lookup: CDR1 LNHDA, CDR2 SQIVND (reference sequence). The CDR3 DNA follows: TGTGCCACCGGACAGCGTGACGAGCAGTACTTC. Protein sequence: CATGQRDEQYF.

The chain combines TRBV6-5 with TRBJ1-4; TRBD1 matches 10 bases. The CDR3 contains 15 residues. V was clipped by 6 bases and J by 4 bases; unmatched bases: 5. Germline V gene data show CDR1 as MNHEY and CDR2 as SVGAGI. This CDR3 is CASSDRGRGNEKLFF. As DNA, the CDR3 is TGTGCCAGCAGCGACAGGGGGCGAGGTAATGAAAAACTGTTTTTT.

This chain links TRBV7-6 with TRBJ1-4; D might be TRBD1 (5 bases). This CDR3 has 16 residues. V was pared by 5 bases and J by 1 base, with 14 bases between. CDR1 is SGHVS, CDR2 FNYEAQ, per germline. The CDR3 DNA follows: TGTGCCAGCAGCCCCGGGGACGGAATAACTAATGAAAAACTGTTTTTT. This gives the protein CASSPGDGITNEKLFF.

The chain is built from TRBV6-6 and TRBJ2-7, with unresolved D. Trimming removed 5 bases from V and 6 bases from J, with 11 bases in between. Germline-derived CDR1 and CDR2 are MNHNY and SVGAGI (reference sequence). The CDR3 contains 12 residues. CDR3 in DNA: TGTGCCAGCAGTCCAGGTTTGTCCGAGCAGTACTTC. The encoded protein is CASSPGLSEQYF.

The chain couples TRBV10-3 to TRBJ2-3; TRBD2 aligns across 7 bases. This CDR3 spans 17 amino acids. V shed 7 bases and J 4 bases; nucleotides not matched to a gene: 17. CDR1 ENHRY and CDR2 SYGVKD come from the germline V gene. In DNA form, the CDR3 reads TGTGCCATCATGGGGGGGGACGGAGGGAGGGCCCCAGATACGCAGTATTTT. Encoded protein: CAIMGGDGGRAPDTQYF.

The V and J genes are TRBV4-2 and TRBJ1-1, with D possibly TRBD1 on 5 matching bases. In germline, CDR1 is LGHNA, CDR2 YNFKEQ. The V and J ends lost 3 bases and 0 bases respectively, with 14 bases between them. This CDR3 is 16 amino acids long. In DNA, the CDR3 is TGTGCCAGCAGCCAGGTGAAGGGGAGGCTGAACACTGAAGCTTTCTTT. The encoded protein is CASSQVKGRLNTEAFF.

CDR3 coding DNA: TGTGCCAGCAGCCAAGACAGCAGCTCCTACAATGAGCAGTTCTTC. This sequence encodes CASSQDSSSYNEQFF. This rearrangement joins TRBV28 to TRBJ2-1; weak D call: TRBD1 (5 bases). V was trimmed by 6 bases and J by 0 bases, leaving 12 bases between them. The CDR3 is 15 amino acids. Germline loops: CDR1 MDHEN, CDR2 SYDVKM.